This T cell receptor beta chain was documented in a study of beta chain features in type 1 diabetes. This clone appeared a few times. Its antigen remains unknown. J lost 4 bases, V lost 4 bases, and 3 bases had no gene match. The V gene's germline CDR1 is SEHNR and CDR2 FQNEAQ (reference sequence). The CDR3 has 13 residues. cDNA synthesis used the whole RNA isolate, giving expressed TCRB sequences. The table came from immunoSEQ multiplex PCR; TCRdb's copy has only in-frame clones and leaves some out. The table records under 150,000 clones, 15% to 20% of them present only once. Study-wide points: In all four CD4+ subsets, TCRB CDR3 length was significantly, moderately reduced in type 1 diabetes. The study left unresolved whether HLA type influences TCRB rearrangement.

This receptor was identified in a man younger than 30 with type 1 diabetes. The chain combines TRBV7-9 with TRBJ1-2; 7 nucleotides align to TRBD1. The sample consisted of central memory CD4+ T cells from blood. The chain's CDR3 is CASSWGQPYGYTF. DNA for the CDR3: TGTGCCAGCAGCTGGGGACAGCCCTATGGCTACACCTTC.